This entry lists 27 T cell receptor beta chains sequenced from one sample in a study of early T cells in non-severe SARS-CoV-2 infection. Via MiXCR, TCRdb re-called the 5' RACE reads, giving one row per CDR3 protein. The sample holds approximately 19,000 distinct CDR3 sequences, roughly 6.1% seen once. Sequenced sample: whole blood. The origin of the receptors is an adult who was a healthcare worker with PCR-confirmed SARS-CoV-2 infection or an uninfected control (not recorded which).

This clonotype was found many times. V gene TRBV28 combines with J gene TRBJ1-3; weak D call: TRBD1 (6 bases). Per the germline V gene, CDR1 is MDHEN and CDR2 is SYDVKM. The CDR3 totals 17 residues. Trimming removed 2 bases at V and 0 bases at J, with 14 bases between. The CDR3 sequence: CASSLGQRSHSGNTIYF. The CDR3 DNA reads TGTGCCAGCAGTTTAGGACAGAGAAGCCACTCTGGAAACACCATATATTTT. The variable domain in full, completed from reference TRBV28 and TRBJ1-3, reads DVKVTQSSRYLVKRTGEKVFLECVQDMDHENMFWYRQDPGLGLRLIYFSYDVKMKEKGDIPEGYSVSREKKERFSLILESASTNQTSMYLCASSLGQRSHSGNTIYFGEGSWLTVV.

This clonotype is labeled as medium-sized. The V gene is TRBV7-2, the J gene TRBJ2-1; the match to TRBD2 covers 7 bases. The CDR3 consists of 16 residues. V lost 2 bases to trimming and J lost 1 base; unmatched junction nucleotides: 5. CDR1 is SGHTA and CDR2 is FQGNSA in the germline V gene. CDR3: CASSLRRGLSYNEQFF. The CDR3 DNA is TGTGCCAGCAGCTTACGGCGGGGGTTATCCTACAATGAGCAGTTCTTC.

The V and J genes are TRBV29-1 and TRBJ2-1; TRBD2 agrees at 13 bases. The CDR3 runs 15 residues. CDR1 and CDR2 from the germline V gene are SQVTM and ANQGSEA. Unmatched junction bases numbered 5, after V lost 1 base and J lost 8 bases. This chain's CDR3 is CSVEGTSGSGYEQFF. The CDR3 bases are TGCAGCGTTGAAGGGACTAGCGGGAGCGGCTATGAGCAGTTCTTC.

This clonotype was picked up many times. This rearrangement joins TRBV12-3 or TRBV12-4 to TRBJ2-7; D uncertain. Between the trimmed V and J ends, which lost 1 base and 4 bases, there was a span of 11 bases. The CDR3 runs 14 residues. DNA of the CDR3: TGTGCCAGCAGTTTAGGGTGGAACAAGTACGAGCAGTACTTC. Its translation: CASSLGWNKYEQYF.

This clonotype was seen at least ten times. V is TRBV14 and J is TRBJ1-5; no clear D gene. Trimming removed 1 base at V and 9 bases at J, with 16 bases between. The CDR3 has 15 residues. Germline CDR1 and CDR2: SGHDN and FVKESK. CDR3 residues: CASSQGGPSQRPQHF. As DNA, the CDR3 is TGTGCCAGCAGCCAAGGAGGCCCATCGCAGCGGCCCCAGCATTTT.

This clonotype was counted many times. The chain uses TRBV6-4 and TRBJ2-2; the match to TRBD2 covers 7 bases. CDR3 length equals 14 residues. Germline CDR1 is MRHNA and CDR2 is SNTAGT. Losses at the gene ends were 3 bases for V and 5 bases for J; bases not matched to a gene: 3. The chain's CDR3 is CASSEAGETGELFF. CDR3 DNA sequence: TGTGCCAGCAGTGAGGCGGGAGAAACCGGGGAGCTGTTTTTT.

The chain combines TRBV13 with TRBJ2-7; 11 nucleotides align to TRBD1. Germline values: CDR1 PRHDT, CDR2 FYEKMQ (reference sequence). The length of the CDR3 is 15 residues. V lost 5 bases to trimming and J lost 5 bases; unmatched junction nucleotides: 8. CDR3 sequence: CASSRRTGGLDEQYF. DNA for the CDR3: TGTGCCAGCAGCCGACGGACAGGGGGCCTGGACGAGCAGTACTTC.

This clonotype came up many times. V and J are TRBV20-1 and TRBJ2-7; no firm D call. The ends were cut back, 3 bases at V and 0 bases at J, with 9 bases in the middle. Germline V gene sequence: CDR1 DFQATT, CDR2 SNEGSKA (reference sequence). CDR3 length equals 13 residues. CDR3 in DNA: TGCAGTGCTAGGAACTTCCTCTCCTACGAGCAGTACTTC. The encoded protein is CSARNFLSYEQYF.

This clonotype was observed many times. This chain connects TRBV15 to TRBJ2-1; 9 nucleotides align to TRBD1. The junction had 11 bases not matched to a gene; V was cut back by 9 bases and J by 5 bases. This CDR3 has 15 amino acids. Germline V gene data show CDR1 as LNHNV and CDR2 as YYDKDF (reference sequence). CDR3 in DNA: TGTGCCACTACCCTGTGGGACAGGGATAACAATGAGCAGTTCTTC. Translated: CATTLWDRDNNEQFF. The entire variable domain, with the rest obtained from reference TRBV15 and TRBJ2-1, is as follows: DAMVIQNPRYQVTQFGKPVTLSCSQTLNHNVMYWYQQKSSQAPKLLFHYYDKDFNNEADTPDNFQSRRPNTSFCFLDIRSPGLGDTAMYLCATTLWDRDNNEQFFGPGTRLTVL.

This clonotype was counted ten times or more. The chain combines TRBV20-1 with TRBJ1-2; tentative D call: TRBD1 (5 bases). V dropped 0 bases and J dropped 4 bases, with 21 bases sitting between them. The CDR3 totals 17 residues. Germline V CDR1 and CDR2: DFQATT, SNEGSKA (reference sequence). CDR3 amino acids: CSARDMAPGAFGYGYTF. DNA of the CDR3: TGCAGTGCTAGAGATATGGCACCCGGGGCGTTTGGCTATGGCTACACCTTC.

This clonotype was found many times. J is TRBJ2-7 and V is TRBV19; D perhaps matches TRBD1 (5 bases). CDR3 length equals 14 residues. V lost 9 bases and J 0 bases, leaving 15 bases between the germline ends. CDR1 and CDR2 from the germline V gene are LNHDA and SQIVND (reference sequence). Here the CDR3 reads CASRDRRTSYEQYF. Written as DNA, the CDR3 is TGTGCCAGCCGCGACAGACGCACCTCCTACGAGCAGTACTTC.

This clonotype was counted many times. The chain couples TRBV3-1 to TRBJ2-7; 8 bases fit TRBD2. The CDR3 is made up of 16 amino acids. V was pared by 5 bases and J by 1 base, with 10 bases of the junction left unmatched. Germline CDR1 is LGHDT and CDR2 is YNNKEL (reference sequence). The CDR3 DNA reads TGTGCCAGCAGCTGGTTTTGGGAGCGGGAGTCCTACGAGCAGTACTTC. Its protein is CASSWFWERESYEQYF.

The rearrangement uses TRBV4-2 and TRBJ2-3; possibly TRBD2 for D (6 bases). CDR3 length: 17 amino acids. The V gene lost 1 base and the J gene lost 1 base, with 15 bases spanning the gap. The V gene's germline CDR1 is LGHNA and CDR2 YNFKEQ. CDR3 protein: CASSQAQGPSGTDTQYF. The CDR3 coding sequence is TGTGCCAGCAGCCAAGCCCAGGGTCCTAGCGGCACAGATACGCAGTATTTT.

The chain combines TRBV10-3 with TRBJ2-1; D is perhaps TRBD1 (6 bases). This CDR3 is 16 amino acids long. V was pared by 5 bases and J by 8 bases, with 22 bases between. CDR1 and CDR2 from the germline V gene are ENHRY and SYGVKD. The CDR3 spells CAISTQDASKGDEQFF. CDR3 nucleotide sequence: TGTGCCATCAGTACCCAGGACGCAAGTAAGGGGGATGAGCAGTTCTTC.

This clonotype was seen repeatedly, ten times or more. The rearrangement links TRBV18 to TRBJ1-6; D possibly corresponds to TRBD1 (5 bases). The germline V gene has CDR1 KGHSH and CDR2 LQKENI. The V end lost 3 bases, the J end lost 5 bases, and 8 bases lay between the germline ends. CDR3 length: 14 residues. The DNA of the CDR3 is TGTGCCAGCTCACCCGGGACCAATAATTCACCCCTCCACTTT. Translating it yields CASSPGTNNSPLHF.

On this clonotype: A read error may explain this, as a much larger clone is one base away. The chain links TRBV6-4 to TRBJ2-2; the D gene is possibly TRBD2 (6 bases). The germline V gene has CDR1 MRHNA and CDR2 SNTAGT. The CDR3 length is 14 residues. CDR3 in amino acids: CASRDSTSTGELFF. DNA of the CDR3: TGTGCCAGCAGAGACTCGACTAGCACCGGGGAGCTGTTTTTT.

This clonotype has only a few counts. The chain carries TRBV11-3 and TRBJ2-2; D is possibly TRBD1 (5 bases). The V gene lost 6 bases and the J gene lost 6 bases, with 11 bases spanning the gap. Per the germline V gene, CDR1 is SGHNT and CDR2 is YENEEA. CDR3 size: 13 residues. CDR3 DNA: TGTGCCAGCAGTTCCAGGGCTGCCGGGGAGCTGTTTTTT. Protein product: CASSSRAAGELFF. Using reference TRBV11-3 and TRBJ2-2 for the parts outside the CDR3, the full variable domain is EAGVVQSPRYKIIEKKQPVAFWCNPISGHNTLYWYLQNLGQGPELLIRYENEEAVDDSQLPKDRFSAERLKGVDSTLKIQPAELGDSAVYLCASSSRAAGELFFGEGSRLTVL.

Many counts were recorded for this clonotype. V is TRBV20-1 and J is TRBJ1-6; TRBD1 aligns across 7 bases. The germline V gene encodes CDR1 DFQATT and CDR2 SNEGSKA (reference sequence). The CDR3 extends over 12 amino acids. Trimming removed 3 bases from V and 10 bases from J; junction bases left unmatched: 3. In nucleotides, the CDR3 is TGCAGTGCTAGCAGGGGGGAATCACCCCTCCACTTT. Translating gives CSASRGESPLHF.

This clonotype came up once. A much larger clone differs by one base, so this may be a read error. V is TRBV12-1 and J is TRBJ1-2; the DNA was not used to check the table's D call, TRBD1. TRBV12-1 corresponds to a pseudogene. There are 15 residues in the CDR3. The DNA for the CDR3 is TGTACCAGCAGCTTCTCCCTCCGGGACCCCTATGGCTACACCTTC. This encodes CTSSFSLRDPYGYTF.

The table lists this clonotype with many counts. This sequence joins TRBV12-3 or TRBV12-4 and TRBJ2-1; D uncertain. Trimming removed 5 bases at V and 7 bases at J, with 15 bases between. The CDR3 sequence is 14 residues long. The CDR3 protein is CASSPPVRSNEQFF. The CDR3 nucleotides read TGTGCCAGCAGTCCGCCGGTGAGGAGTAATGAGCAGTTCTTC.

The chain carries TRBV7-2 and TRBJ2-6; weak D call: TRBD1 (6 bases). V lost 6 bases, J lost 10 bases, and 16 bases lay in between. The CDR3 spans 14 residues. The germline V gene encodes CDR1 SGHTA and CDR2 FQGNSA. CDR3 coding DNA: TGTGCCAGCAGTCGCGCCCGGACAGAAAACGTCCTGACTTTC. It yields the protein CASSRARTENVLTF.

This clonotype was recorded at least ten times. The chain couples TRBV21-1 to TRBJ2-7; the D call in the table, TRBD1, was not verified against the DNA. TRBV21-1 is a pseudogene locus. The CDR3 has 12 amino acids. The CDR3 sequence is CALKGDGFEQYF. The CDR3, as DNA: TGTGCCCTGAAGGGCGACGGTTTCGAGCAGTACTTC.

This clonotype has just a few counts. V is TRBV12-3 or TRBV12-4 and J is TRBJ1-1, with TRBD1 matching over 9 bases. This CDR3 region has 16 residues. J gave up 0 bases and V 2 bases, and 4 bases lay outside the gene matches. CDR3 DNA: TGTGCCAGCAGTTTACGGACAGGGGTGATGAACACTGAAGCTTTCTTT. It translates to CASSLRTGVMNTEAFF.

This clonotype has at least ten counts. The rearrangement uses TRBV6-5 and TRBJ1-2; possibly TRBD1 for D (6 bases). V lost 6 bases to trimming and J lost 6 bases, with 11 bases between them. Germline CDR1 reads MNHEY; CDR2 reads SVGAGI. The CDR3 covers 12 residues. The CDR3 here is CASSGGGHGYTF. CDR3 coding DNA: TGTGCCAGCAGCGGCGGGGGCCATGGCTACACCTTC.

This clonotype was detected many times. This chain links TRBV4-2 with TRBJ2-1; D call uncertain. Trimming removed 2 bases from V and 5 bases from J, with 7 bases in between. The CDR3 is 13 amino acids. Germline-derived CDR1 and CDR2 are LGHNA and YNFKEQ. The CDR3 loop is CASSQQLDNEQFF. CDR3 in DNA: TGTGCCAGCAGCCAACAGCTGGACAATGAGCAGTTCTTC.

This clonotype came up many times. This chain uses TRBV2 with TRBJ2-3, with D unclear. This CDR3 contains 15 residues. The germline V and J ends were trimmed by 6 bases and 0 bases, with 13 bases remaining between them. Germline lookup yields CDR1 SNHLY and CDR2 FYNNEI. CDR3 bases: TGTGCCAGCAGCCCCGCTGTCGGGAGCACAGATACGCAGTATTTT. Translation gives CASSPAVGSTDTQYF.

Many counts were recorded for this clonotype. This chain uses TRBV10-2 with TRBJ1-1, with D unclear. From germline, CDR1 is WSHSY and CDR2 SAAADI. V shed 6 bases and J shed 1 base, with 9 bases lying between them. This CDR3 region has 13 residues. The CDR3 protein is CASSELRNTEAFF. The CDR3 coding sequence is TGCGCCAGCAGCGAGCTGAGGAACACTGAAGCTTTCTTT.